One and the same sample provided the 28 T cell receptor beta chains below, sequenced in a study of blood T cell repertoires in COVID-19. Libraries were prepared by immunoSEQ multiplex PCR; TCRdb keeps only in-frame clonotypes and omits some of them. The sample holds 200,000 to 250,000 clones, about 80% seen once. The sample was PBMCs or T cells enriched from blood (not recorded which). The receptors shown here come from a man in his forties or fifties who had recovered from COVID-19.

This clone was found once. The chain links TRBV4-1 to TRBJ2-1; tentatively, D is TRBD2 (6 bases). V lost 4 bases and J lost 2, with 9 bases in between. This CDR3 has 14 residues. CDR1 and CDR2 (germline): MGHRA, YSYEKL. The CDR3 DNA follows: TGCGCCAGCAGCCGGGGGGACGCCTACAATGAGCAGTTCTTC. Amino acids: CASSRGDAYNEQFF.

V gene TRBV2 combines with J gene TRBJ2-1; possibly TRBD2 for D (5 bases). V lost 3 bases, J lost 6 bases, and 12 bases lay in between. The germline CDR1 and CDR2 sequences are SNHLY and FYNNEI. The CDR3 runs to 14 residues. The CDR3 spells CASSDPSGSNEQFF. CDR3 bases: TGTGCCAGCAGTGACCCCTCGGGAAGCAATGAGCAGTTCTTC.

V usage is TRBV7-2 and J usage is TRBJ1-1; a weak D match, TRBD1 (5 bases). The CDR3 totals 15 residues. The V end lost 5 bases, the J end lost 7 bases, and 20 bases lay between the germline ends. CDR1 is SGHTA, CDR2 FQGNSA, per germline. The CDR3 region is CASSPANGGKGEAFF. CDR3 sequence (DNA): TGTGCCAGCAGCCCGGCCAACGGGGGTAAAGGTGAAGCTTTCTTT. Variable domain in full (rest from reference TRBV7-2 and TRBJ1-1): GAGVSQSPSNKVTEKGKDVELRCDPISGHTALYWYRQSLGQGLEFLIYFQGNSAPDKSGLPSDRFSAERTGGSVSTLTIQRTQQEDSAVYLCASSPANGGKGEAFFGQGTRLTVV.

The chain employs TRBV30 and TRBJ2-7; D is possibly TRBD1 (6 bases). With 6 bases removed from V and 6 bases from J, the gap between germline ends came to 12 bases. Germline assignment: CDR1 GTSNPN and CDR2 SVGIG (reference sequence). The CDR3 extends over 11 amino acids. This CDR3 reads CACTGLFEQYF. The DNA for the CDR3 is TGTGCCTGCACAGGGTTATTCGAGCAGTACTTC.

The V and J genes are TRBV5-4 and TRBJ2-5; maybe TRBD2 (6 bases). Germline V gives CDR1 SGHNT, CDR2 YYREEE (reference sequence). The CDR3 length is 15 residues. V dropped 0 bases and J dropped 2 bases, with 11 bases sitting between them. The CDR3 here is CASSLAGDIQETQYF. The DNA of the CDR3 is TGTGCCAGCAGCTTGGCGGGAGACATACAAGAGACCCAGTACTTC.

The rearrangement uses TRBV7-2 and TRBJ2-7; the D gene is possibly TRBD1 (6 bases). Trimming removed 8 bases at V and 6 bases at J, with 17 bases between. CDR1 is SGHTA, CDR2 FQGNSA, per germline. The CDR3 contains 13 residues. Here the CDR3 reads CASATGSMREQYF. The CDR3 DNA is TGTGCCAGCGCTACAGGGTCGATGCGCGAGCAGTACTTC. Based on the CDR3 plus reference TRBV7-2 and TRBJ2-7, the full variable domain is GAGVSQSPSNKVTEKGKDVELRCDPISGHTALYWYRQSLGQGLEFLIYFQGNSAPDKSGLPSDRFSAERTGGSVSTLTIQRTQQEDSAVYLCASATGSMREQYFGPGTRLTVT.

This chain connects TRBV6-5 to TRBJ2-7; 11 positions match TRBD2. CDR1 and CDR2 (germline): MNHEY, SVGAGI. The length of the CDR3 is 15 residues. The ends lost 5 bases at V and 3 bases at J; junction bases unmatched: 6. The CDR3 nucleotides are TGTGCCAGCAGTCAGAGGGGACTAGCGGTCTACGAGCAGTACTTC. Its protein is CASSQRGLAVYEQYF.

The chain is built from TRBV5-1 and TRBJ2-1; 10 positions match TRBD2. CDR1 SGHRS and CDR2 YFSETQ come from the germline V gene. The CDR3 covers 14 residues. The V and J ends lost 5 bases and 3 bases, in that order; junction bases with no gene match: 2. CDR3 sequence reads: CASSRTSGYNEQFF. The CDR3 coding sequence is TGCGCCAGCAGTCGGACTAGCGGCTACAATGAGCAGTTCTTC.

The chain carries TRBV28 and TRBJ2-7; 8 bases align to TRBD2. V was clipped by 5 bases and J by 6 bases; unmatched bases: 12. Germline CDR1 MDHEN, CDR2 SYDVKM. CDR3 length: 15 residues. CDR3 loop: CASSVRGGIVSEQYF. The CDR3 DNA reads TGTGCCAGCAGTGTACGCGGGGGGATCGTAAGCGAGCAGTACTTC.

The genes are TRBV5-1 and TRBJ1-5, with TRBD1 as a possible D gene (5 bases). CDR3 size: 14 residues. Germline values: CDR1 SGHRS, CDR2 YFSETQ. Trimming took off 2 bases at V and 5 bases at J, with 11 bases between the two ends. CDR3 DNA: TGCGCCAGCAGCTTTGGAGGGGATGATCAGCCCCAGCATTTT. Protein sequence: CASSFGGDDQPQHF.

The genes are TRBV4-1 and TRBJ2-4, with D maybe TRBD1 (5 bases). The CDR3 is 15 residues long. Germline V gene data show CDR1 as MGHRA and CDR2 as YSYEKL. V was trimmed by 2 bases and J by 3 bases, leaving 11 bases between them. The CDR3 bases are TGCGCCAGCAGCCAAATCGACAGTTTCAAAAACATTCAGTACTTC. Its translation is CASSQIDSFKNIQYF.

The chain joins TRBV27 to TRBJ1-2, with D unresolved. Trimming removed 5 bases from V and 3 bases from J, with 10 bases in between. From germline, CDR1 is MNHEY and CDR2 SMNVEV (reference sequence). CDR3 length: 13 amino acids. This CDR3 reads CASSPRRDYGYTF. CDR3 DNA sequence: TGTGCCAGCAGTCCCCGACGGGACTATGGCTACACCTTC.

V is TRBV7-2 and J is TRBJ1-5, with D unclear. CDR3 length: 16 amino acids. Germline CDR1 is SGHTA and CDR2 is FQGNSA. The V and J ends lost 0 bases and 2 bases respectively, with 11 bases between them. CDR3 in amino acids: CASSLAPGYGNQPQHF. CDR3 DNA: TGTGCCAGCAGCTTAGCGCCGGGGTACGGCAATCAGCCCCAGCATTTT.

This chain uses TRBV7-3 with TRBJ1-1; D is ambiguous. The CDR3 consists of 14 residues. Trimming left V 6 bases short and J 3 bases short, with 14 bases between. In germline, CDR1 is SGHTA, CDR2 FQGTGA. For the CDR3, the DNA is TGTGCCAGCAGTAGACAAGCGGTGGACACTGAAGCTTTCTTT. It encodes CASSRQAVDTEAFF.

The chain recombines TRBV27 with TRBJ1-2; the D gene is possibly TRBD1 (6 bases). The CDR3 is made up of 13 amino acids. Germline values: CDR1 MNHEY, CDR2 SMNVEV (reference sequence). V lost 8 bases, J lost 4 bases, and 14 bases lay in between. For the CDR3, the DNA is TGTGCCAGCGGAGTCAGGGGTACCTATGGCTACACCTTC. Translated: CASGVRGTYGYTF.

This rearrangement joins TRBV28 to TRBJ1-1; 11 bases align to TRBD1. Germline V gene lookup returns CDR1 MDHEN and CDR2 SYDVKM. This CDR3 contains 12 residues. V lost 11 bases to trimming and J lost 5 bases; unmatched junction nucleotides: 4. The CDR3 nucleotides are TGTGCCGGACAGGGGGCACGGACTGAAGCTTTCTTT. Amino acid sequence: CAGQGARTEAFF. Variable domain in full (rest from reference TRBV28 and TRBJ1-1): DVKVTQSSRYLVKRTGEKVFLECVQDMDHENMFWYRQDPGLGLRLIYFSYDVKMKEKGDIPEGYSVSREKKERFSLILESASTNQTSMYLCAGQGARTEAFFGQGTRLTVV.

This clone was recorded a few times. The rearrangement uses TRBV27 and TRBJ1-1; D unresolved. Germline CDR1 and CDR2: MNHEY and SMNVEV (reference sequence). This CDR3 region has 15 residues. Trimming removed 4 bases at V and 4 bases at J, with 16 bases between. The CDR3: CASSSRRVGGTEAFF. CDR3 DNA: TGTGCCAGCAGTTCCCGGAGGGTGGGAGGCACTGAAGCTTTCTTT.

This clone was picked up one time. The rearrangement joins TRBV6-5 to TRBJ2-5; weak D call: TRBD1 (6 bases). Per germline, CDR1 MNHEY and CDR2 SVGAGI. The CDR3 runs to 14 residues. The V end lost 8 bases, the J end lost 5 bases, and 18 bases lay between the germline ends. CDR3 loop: CASAQGGDRETQYF. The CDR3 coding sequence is TGTGCCAGCGCCCAAGGGGGAGACAGGGAGACCCAGTACTTC.

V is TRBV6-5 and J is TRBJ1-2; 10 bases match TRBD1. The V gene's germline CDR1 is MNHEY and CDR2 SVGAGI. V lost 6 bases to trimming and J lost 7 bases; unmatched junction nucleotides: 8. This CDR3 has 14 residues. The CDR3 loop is CASRDPGQGFGYTF. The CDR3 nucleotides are TGTGCCAGCAGAGATCCGGGACAGGGGTTTGGCTACACCTTC.

The CDR3 here is CASQGNAGAAGELFF. In DNA, the CDR3 is TGTGCCAGCCAAGGAAATGCGGGAGCTGCTGGGGAGCTGTTTTTT. The chain links TRBV27 to TRBJ2-2; TRBD2 matches 7 bases. Per germline, CDR1 MNHEY and CDR2 SMNVEV (reference sequence). The CDR3 extends over 15 amino acids. The ends lost 8 bases at V and 8 bases at J; junction bases unmatched: 14.

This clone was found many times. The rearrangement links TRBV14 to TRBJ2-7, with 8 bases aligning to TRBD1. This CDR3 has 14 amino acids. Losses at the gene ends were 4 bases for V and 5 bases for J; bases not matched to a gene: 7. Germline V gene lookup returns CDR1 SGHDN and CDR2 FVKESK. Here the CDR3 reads CASSLGQGFHEQYF. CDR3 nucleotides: TGTGCCAGCAGCCTTGGACAGGGATTCCACGAGCAGTACTTC.

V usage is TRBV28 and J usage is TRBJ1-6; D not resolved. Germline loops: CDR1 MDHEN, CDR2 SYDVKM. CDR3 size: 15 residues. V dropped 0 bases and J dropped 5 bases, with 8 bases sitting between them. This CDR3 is CASSLWGQNNSPLHF. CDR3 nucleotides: TGTGCCAGCAGTTTATGGGGCCAGAATAATTCACCCCTCCACTTT.

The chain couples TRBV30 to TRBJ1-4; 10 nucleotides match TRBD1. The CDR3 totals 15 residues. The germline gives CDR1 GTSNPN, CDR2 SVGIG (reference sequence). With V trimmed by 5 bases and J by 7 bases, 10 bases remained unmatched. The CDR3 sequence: CAWVPPDRGFEKLFF. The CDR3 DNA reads TGTGCCTGGGTGCCCCCGGACAGGGGGTTTGAAAAACTGTTTTTT.

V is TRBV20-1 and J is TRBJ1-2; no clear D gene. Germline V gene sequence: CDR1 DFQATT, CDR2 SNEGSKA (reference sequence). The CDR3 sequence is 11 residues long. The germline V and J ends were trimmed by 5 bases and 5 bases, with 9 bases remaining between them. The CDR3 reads CSAEGSYGYTF. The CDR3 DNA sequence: TGCAGTGCTGAGGGTTCTTATGGCTACACCTTC.

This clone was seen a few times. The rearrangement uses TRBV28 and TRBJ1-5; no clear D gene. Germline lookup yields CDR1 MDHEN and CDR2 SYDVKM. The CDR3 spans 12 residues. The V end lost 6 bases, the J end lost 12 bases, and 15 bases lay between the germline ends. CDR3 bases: TGTGCCAGCAGCCGAACCCGGGAGCTCCAGCATTTT. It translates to CASSRTRELQHF.

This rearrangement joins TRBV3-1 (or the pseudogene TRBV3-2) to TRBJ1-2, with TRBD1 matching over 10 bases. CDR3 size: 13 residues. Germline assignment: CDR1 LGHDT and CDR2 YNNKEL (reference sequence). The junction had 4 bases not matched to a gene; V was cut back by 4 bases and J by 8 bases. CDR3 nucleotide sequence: TGTGCCAGCAGCCGACAGGGGGCGCCGGGCTACACCTTC. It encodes CASSRQGAPGYTF.

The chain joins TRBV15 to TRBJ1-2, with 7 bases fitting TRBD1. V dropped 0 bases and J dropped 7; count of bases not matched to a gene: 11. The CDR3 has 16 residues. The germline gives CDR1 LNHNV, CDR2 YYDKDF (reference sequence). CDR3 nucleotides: TGTGCCACCAGCAGAGATCAAGAGGGGGCGGTCGCTGGCTACACCTTC. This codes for CATSRDQEGAVAGYTF.

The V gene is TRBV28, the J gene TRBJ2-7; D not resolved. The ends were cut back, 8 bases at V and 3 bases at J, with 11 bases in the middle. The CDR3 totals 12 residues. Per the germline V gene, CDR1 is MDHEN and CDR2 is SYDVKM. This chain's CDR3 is CASRGRDYEQYF. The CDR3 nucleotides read TGTGCCAGCCGAGGCAGAGACTACGAGCAGTACTTC.